This T cell receptor beta chain was found in a study of human T cells and chemical hapten exposure. V lost 2 bases to trimming and J lost 1 base; unmatched junction nucleotides: 4. The germline V gene has CDR1 SGHDT and CDR2 YYEEEE. The CDR3 contains 15 residues. This clonotype has at least ten counts. TCRdb itself ran the RACE reads through MiXCR, one entry per CDR3 protein. This sample has around 380,000 distinct CDR3 sequences, with about 5% found just once. Time point defined: pre-sensitization, week 0. Treatment specified: therapeutic diphenylcyclopropenone sensitization with weekly scalp DPC. The chain links TRBV5-6 to TRBJ1-1; 8 bases match TRBD1. The sequencing here drew on whole blood, taken in connection with sensitization to the hapten diphenylcyclopropenone (DPC). This TCR was recovered from a young woman with alopecia areata. Some clones in this sample may be carry-over from other donors' samples. The CDR3 is CASSLLDRENTEAFF. In nucleotides, the CDR3 is TGTGCCAGCAGCTTACTGGACAGGGAGAACACTGAAGCTTTCTTT.